These 18 T cell receptor beta chains were sequenced from one sample in a study of vaccination and CD4 T cells after COVID-19. Described treatment: approximately 10-day PBMC culture with coronavirus spike peptide pools or control peptides (ViraFEST assay). No antigen has been assigned to these receptors. Sequencing of cultured CD4+ T cell DNA used the Oncomine TCR Beta short-read assay. TCRdb ran MiXCR on the PCR reads and lists one entry per CDR3 protein. The data show about 13,000 distinct CDR3 sequences, roughly half seen once. Sequenced sample: CD4+ T cells from blood, cultured in vitro. The receptors stem from a human donor who had recovered from COVID-19.

J is TRBJ1-1 and V is TRBV12-3 or TRBV12-4; no clear D gene. CDR3 length: 14 residues. The V gene lost 2 bases and the J gene lost 1 base, with 8 bases spanning the gap. The CDR3 is CASSLRAENTEAFF. The DNA for the CDR3 is TGTGCCAGCAGTTTACGGGCTGAGAACACTGAAGCTTTCTTT.

The CDR3 is CASSLRILGQETQYF. CDR3 bases: TGTGCCAGCAGCTTAAGAATATTGGGCCAAGAGACCCAGTACTTC. The chain has TRBV7-2 and TRBJ2-5; D gene unclear. Germline CDR1 and CDR2: SGHTA and FQGNSA. The ends were cut back, 2 bases at V and 1 base at J, with 11 bases in the middle. The CDR3 covers 15 residues.

The rearrangement links TRBV30 to TRBJ1-6; no clear D gene. The CDR3 is made up of 14 amino acids. From germline, CDR1 is GTSNPN and CDR2 SVGIG (reference sequence). Trimming removed 4 bases at V and 7 bases at J, with 14 bases between. In DNA form, the CDR3 reads TGTGCCTGGACCGCCGGGATGGGGAATTCACCCCTCCACTTT. It encodes CAWTAGMGNSPLHF.

The J gene is TRBJ1-1, the V gene TRBV20-1; TRBD1 agrees at 7 bases. Germline loops: CDR1 DFQATT, CDR2 SNEGSKA (reference sequence). This CDR3 comprises 14 residues. Trimming cost V 1 base and J 0 bases; bases outside gene matches: 2. This chain's CDR3 is CSARGGQLNTEAFF. CDR3 nucleotide sequence: TGCAGTGCTAGAGGGGGACAGCTGAACACTGAAGCTTTCTTT.

This clonotype was recorded once. V usage is TRBV5-1 and J usage is TRBJ1-1; D gene unclear. CDR3 size: 11 residues. Trimming removed 1 base at V and 4 bases at J, with 2 bases between. The germline CDR1 and CDR2 sequences are SGHRS and YFSETQ. The chain's CDR3 is CASSLITEAFF. The DNA for the CDR3 is TGCGCCAGCAGCTTGATCACTGAAGCTTTCTTT.

This clonotype was detected once. The gene calls are TRBV30 and TRBJ2-7; D possibly corresponds to TRBD1 (5 bases). V gave up 2 bases and J gave up 1 base, with 9 bases separating them. This CDR3 contains 13 residues. CDR1 is GTSNPN, CDR2 SVGIG, per germline (reference sequence). In DNA, the CDR3 is TGTGCCTGGAGTAGAGACAGTTCCTACGAGCAGTACTTC. It yields the protein CAWSRDSSYEQYF.

The rearrangement links TRBV2 to TRBJ1-1; 8 bases agree with TRBD1. The ends lost 7 bases at V and 5 bases at J; junction bases unmatched: 6. Per germline, CDR1 SNHLY and CDR2 FYNNEI. The CDR3 sequence is 13 residues long. CDR3 nucleotide sequence: TGTGCCAGCATCCGACAGGGGTGGACTGAAGCTTTCTTT. Encoded protein: CASIRQGWTEAFF.

There are a few counts of this clonotype. The germline gene is not matched at one end of the junction; a read error may be the cause. This chain uses TRBV6-1 with TRBJ2-7; TRBD2 aligns across 8 bases. The CDR3 covers 13 residues. Germline V CDR1 and CDR2: MNHNS, SASEGT. CDR3 in DNA: TGTGCCAGCAGTGAAGGGCTAGCGGGCCGCAAATTCTTC. It is translated as CASSEGLAGRKFF.

Points on this clonotype: At one of its ends the junction is not consistent with the germline gene, which may arise from a read error. The chain links TRBV12-3 or TRBV12-4 to TRBJ2-5, with D uncertain. This CDR3 is built from 13 residues. CDR3 residues: CASSLAQQETQYF. As DNA, the CDR3 is TGTGCCAGCAGCTTAGCTCAGCAAGAGACCCAGTACTTC.

The gene calls are TRBV20-1 and TRBJ2-7, with TRBD2 matching over 13 bases. Trimming removed 5 bases from V and 4 bases from J; junction bases left unmatched: 8. CDR3 length equals 15 residues. The V gene's germline CDR1 is DFQATT and CDR2 SNEGSKA (reference sequence). The CDR3 loop is CSAPSRTSGSYEQYF. CDR3 nucleotides: TGCAGTGCTCCGAGCAGGACTAGCGGGAGTTACGAGCAGTACTTC.

V and J are TRBV19 and TRBJ1-1; D is ambiguous. The CDR3 is 13 amino acids. CDR1 is LNHDA, CDR2 SQIVND, per germline (reference sequence). V dropped 4 bases and J dropped 5 bases, with 11 bases sitting between them. CDR3 sequence: CASSSITGTEAFF. Written as DNA, the CDR3 is TGTGCCAGTAGTAGTATAACGGGTACTGAAGCTTTCTTT. The variable domain in full, with the rest retrieved from reference TRBV19 and TRBJ1-1, is DGGITQSPKYLFRKEGQNVTLSCEQNLNHDAMYWYRQDPGQGLRLIYYSQIVNDFQKGDIAEGYSVSREKKESFPLTVTSAQKNPTAFYLCASSSITGTEAFFGQGTRLTVV.

This rearrangement joins TRBV20-1 to TRBJ1-1; D is undetermined. With 5 bases removed from V and 2 bases from J, the gap between germline ends came to 18 bases. Germline V CDR1 and CDR2: DFQATT, SNEGSKA (reference sequence). The CDR3 covers 15 residues. Written as DNA, the CDR3 is TGCAGTGCTTCCCCCTACGGGGAAGATAACACTGAAGCTTTCTTT. This translates into CSASPYGEDNTEAFF.

The J gene is TRBJ1-1, the V gene TRBV5-4; 7 bases are shared with TRBD1. The CDR3 covers 14 residues. Germline CDR1 is SGHNT and CDR2 is YYREEE (reference sequence). Trimming cost V 8 bases and J 1 base; bases outside gene matches: 8. The CDR3 region has the DNA TGTGCCAGTGCGATGGACAGGAGGAACACTGAAGCTTTCTTT. Translated, it gives CASAMDRRNTEAFF.

V gene TRBV20-1 combines with J gene TRBJ2-2, with D possibly TRBD1 on 7 matching bases. V lost 0 bases to trimming and J lost 6 bases, with 17 bases between them. From germline, CDR1 is DFQATT and CDR2 SNEGSKA (reference sequence). This CDR3 is 16 amino acids long. The CDR3 DNA sequence: TGCAGTGCTAGAGATCGGACAGGCGGGACTGCCGGGGAGCTGTTTTTT. Translation gives CSARDRTGGTAGELFF.

This clonotype was counted between two and nine times. The CDR3 here is CASSRGTGGSNYGYTF. The CDR3 coding sequence is TGTGCCAGTAGCCGTGGGACAGGAGGGTCGAACTATGGCTACACCTTC. This rearrangement joins TRBV19 to TRBJ1-2; 8 bases agree with TRBD1. Germline CDR1 and CDR2: LNHDA and SQIVND (reference sequence). Trimming at V came to 6 bases and at J to 2 bases, leaving 11 bases not matched to a gene. The CDR3 runs 16 residues. The entire variable domain, with the rest obtained from reference TRBV19 and TRBJ1-2, is as follows: DGGITQSPKYLFRKEGQNVTLSCEQNLNHDAMYWYRQDPGQGLRLIYYSQIVNDFQKGDIAEGYSVSREKKESFPLTVTSAQKNPTAFYLCASSRGTGGSNYGYTFGSGTRLTVV.

The gene calls are TRBV20-1 and TRBJ1-2, with D perhaps matching TRBD1 (5 bases). This CDR3 comprises 12 residues. Per germline, CDR1 DFQATT and CDR2 SNEGSKA (reference sequence). V was trimmed by 6 bases and J by 2 bases, leaving 10 bases between them. CDR3 sequence: CSAADKNYGYTF. Here the CDR3 DNA reads TGCAGTGCGGCGGACAAAAACTATGGCTACACCTTC.

The V and J genes are TRBV7-8 and TRBJ2-3; TRBD2 aligns across 12 bases. The junction had 10 bases not matched to a gene; V was cut back by 4 bases and J by 5 bases. CDR3 length: 17 residues. Per germline, CDR1 SGHVS and CDR2 FQNEAQ. CDR3 sequence: CASSSSTSGRSRDTQYF. The CDR3 region has the DNA TGTGCCAGCAGCTCCTCGACTAGCGGGAGATCGAGAGATACGCAGTATTTT. The full variable domain, with the rest looked up from reference TRBV7-8 and TRBJ2-3, is GAGVSQSPRYKVAKRGQDVALRCDPISGHVSLFWYQQALGQGPEFLTYFQNEAQLDKSGLPSDRFFAERPEGSVSTLKIQRTQQEDSAVYLCASSSSTSGRSRDTQYFGPGTRLTVL.

This sequence joins TRBV3-1 and TRBJ1-2; a possible D gene is TRBD1 (5 bases). V was pared by 1 base and J by 4 bases, with 16 bases between. Germline values: CDR1 LGHDT, CDR2 YNNKEL (reference sequence). The CDR3 extends over 16 amino acids. The CDR3 here is CASSQVRIGASYGYTF. The CDR3 DNA reads as TGTGCCAGCAGCCAAGTGAGGATAGGGGCAAGCTATGGCTACACCTTC.